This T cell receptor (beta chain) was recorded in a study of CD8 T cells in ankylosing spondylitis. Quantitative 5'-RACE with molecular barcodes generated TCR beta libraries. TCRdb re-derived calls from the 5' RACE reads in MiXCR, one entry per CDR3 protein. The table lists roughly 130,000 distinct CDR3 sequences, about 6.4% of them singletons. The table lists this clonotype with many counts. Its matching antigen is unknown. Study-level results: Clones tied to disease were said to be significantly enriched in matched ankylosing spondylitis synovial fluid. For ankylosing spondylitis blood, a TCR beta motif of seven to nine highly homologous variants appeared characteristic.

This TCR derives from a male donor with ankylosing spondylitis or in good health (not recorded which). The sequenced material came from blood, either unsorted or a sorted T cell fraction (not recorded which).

The CDR3 spells CASSPQSERAGAEQFF. CDR3 coding DNA: TGCGCCAGCAGCCCCCAGTCCGAGCGAGCGGGAGCTGAGCAGTTCTTC. The rearrangement joins TRBV5-1 to TRBJ2-1; 8 nucleotides align to TRBD2. The CDR3 extends over 16 amino acids. J gave up 9 bases and V 4 bases, and 15 bases lay outside the gene matches. Germline V gene lookup returns CDR1 SGHRS and CDR2 YFSETQ.